These 19 T cell receptor beta chains were all obtained from the same sample, sequenced in a study of cytomegalovirus exposure and HLA in healthy donors. It was with 60 Vbeta and 13 Jbeta primers that the PCR ran. TCRdb's copy holds only in-frame clones and misses some; the assay was immunoSEQ multiplex PCR. The sample lists some 130,000 clones; 70% to 80% were seen once. The sequencing sample was made of PBMCs. The receptors shown here come from a young man in good health and CMV-seronegative.

In DNA form, the CDR3 reads TGCGCCAGCAGCCCCTCGACGGGCTATGGCTACACCTTC. Protein product: CASSPSTGYGYTF. The chain carries TRBV4-1 and TRBJ1-2; no firm D call. Germline CDR1 is MGHRA and CDR2 is YSYEKL. Trimming cost V 4 bases and J 4 bases, with 10 bases left between them. The CDR3 length is 13 residues.

Concerning this clone: One junction end does not reproduce the germline sequence, and a read error may be involved. Other DNA sequences in this specimen translate into the identical CDR3. The genes are TRBV29-1 and TRBJ1-6; D may be TRBD1 (6 bases). CDR3 length: 15 amino acids. CDR1 is SQVTM and CDR2 is ANQGSEA in the germline V gene. CDR3 nucleotide sequence: TGCAGCGTCCAGACTCAGGGGAAGGCAAATTCCCCCCTCCACTTT. This translates into CSVQTQGKANSPLHF.

The chain has TRBV27 and TRBJ2-7; weak D call: TRBD1 (6 bases). Germline assignment: CDR1 MNHEY and CDR2 SMNVEV (reference sequence). The V and J ends lost 5 bases and 1 base respectively, with 15 bases between them. The CDR3 runs 15 residues. The CDR3 loop reads CASSPTGQSSYEQYF. The CDR3 DNA sequence: TGTGCCAGCAGTCCGACCGGACAGAGTTCCTACGAGCAGTACTTC.

The V call is TRBV29-1, the J call TRBJ2-7; D is perhaps TRBD1 (6 bases). The V gene's germline CDR1 is SQVTM and CDR2 ANQGSEA. V gave up 6 bases and J gave up 0 bases, with 12 bases separating them. This CDR3 contains 13 residues. This CDR3 is CSVQGLSSYEQYF. DNA of the CDR3: TGCAGCGTACAGGGTTTAAGCTCCTACGAGCAGTACTTC.

J is TRBJ2-7 and V is TRBV7-8; 10 bases match TRBD1. The CDR3 loop spans 15 amino acids. Trimming at V came to 2 bases and at J to 6 bases, leaving 7 bases not matched to a gene. Per germline, CDR1 SGHVS and CDR2 FQNEAQ. CDR3 region: CASSLFGQGEPEQYF. The CDR3 DNA follows: TGTGCCAGCAGCTTATTCGGACAGGGGGAACCCGAGCAGTACTTC. The full variable domain, completed using reference TRBV7-8 and TRBJ2-7, is GAGVSQSPRYKVAKRGQDVALRCDPISGHVSLFWYQQALGQGPEFLTYFQNEAQLDKSGLPSDRFFAERPEGSVSTLKIQRTQQEDSAVYLCASSLFGQGEPEQYFGPGTRLTVT.

The chain combines TRBV29-1 with TRBJ1-2; D perhaps matches TRBD1 (6 bases). The germline gives CDR1 SQVTM, CDR2 ANQGSEA. This CDR3 has 15 amino acids. V lost 1 base to trimming and J lost 8 bases, with 20 bases between them. In nucleotides, the CDR3 is TGCAGCGTTGAAGCCTCGGGGGGGCTGGGTAGGGGCTACACCTTC. This gives the protein CSVEASGGLGRGYTF.

The chain links TRBV11-2 to TRBJ2-3, with D possibly TRBD2 on 7 matching bases. This CDR3 contains 15 residues. V was clipped by 6 bases and J by 5 bases, with 18 bases between them. The V gene's germline CDR1 is SGHAT and CDR2 FQNNGV. CDR3 region: CASSPVRGAGDTQYF. The CDR3 coding sequence is TGTGCCAGCAGTCCAGTTCGGGGGGCGGGAGATACGCAGTATTTT.

CDR3 sequence (DNA): TGCAGCTCACGAACGGGACAGGCTGGCTACACCTTC. It encodes CSSRTGQAGYTF. The chain is built from TRBV29-1 and TRBJ1-2, with 8 bases fitting TRBD1. This CDR3 spans 12 amino acids. J gave up 7 bases and V 8 bases, and 9 bases lay outside the gene matches. CDR1 is SQVTM and CDR2 is ANQGSEA in the germline V gene.

This chain uses TRBV2 with TRBJ2-7, with a weak D call TRBD2 (6 bases). Germline assignment: CDR1 SNHLY and CDR2 FYNNEI. Deletions cut 0 bases from V and 5 bases from J, with 11 bases between. The CDR3 sequence is 14 residues long. The CDR3 DNA reads as TGTGCCAGCAGTGAAGCGACCCGGGGGAACGAGCAGTACTTC. This gives the protein CASSEATRGNEQYF.

The chain employs TRBV7-9 and TRBJ2-4; the match to TRBD2 covers 12 bases. CDR1 and CDR2 from the germline V gene are SEHNR and FQNEAQ (reference sequence). The trim removed 8 bases at V and 7 bases at J, leaving 9 bases unmatched. The length of the CDR3 is 15 residues. CDR3 region: CASLTTSGGKNIQYF. The CDR3 bases are TGTGCCAGCTTGACAACTAGCGGGGGGAAGAACATTCAGTACTTC.

The genes are TRBV6-1 and TRBJ2-5; 8 bases are a match to TRBD1. Germline loops: CDR1 MNHNS, CDR2 SASEGT. V was pared by 2 bases and J by 4 bases, with 0 bases of the junction left unmatched. This CDR3 is built from 13 residues. The CDR3 protein is CASSETGGETQYF. The DNA of the CDR3 is TGTGCCAGCAGTGAAACAGGGGGAGAGACCCAGTACTTC.

This clone was found a few times. V is TRBV7-8 and J is TRBJ2-7; TRBD1 matches at 11 bases. The CDR3 contains 15 residues. The ends lost 5 bases at V and 4 bases at J; junction bases unmatched: 7. Germline assignment: CDR1 SGHVS and CDR2 FQNEAQ. The CDR3 DNA follows: TGTGCCAGCAGCCCAGGACAGGGGGCGCGGTACGAGCAGTACTTC. It codes for CASSPGQGARYEQYF.

The count of this clone is one. V is TRBV27 and J is TRBJ2-7, with 11 bases fitting TRBD2. The J segment lost 1 base and the V segment lost 8 bases, leaving 10 bases of the junction unmatched. CDR1 and CDR2 from the germline V gene are MNHEY and SMNVEV (reference sequence). The CDR3 totals 16 residues. The CDR3 nucleotides read TGTGCCAGCGCATTAGAAGGGACTAGCGGATCCTACGAGCAGTACTTC. Protein product: CASALEGTSGSYEQYF.

This clone was counted only a few times. The chain couples TRBV2 to TRBJ2-1; 13 nucleotides agree with TRBD2. The germline gives CDR1 SNHLY, CDR2 FYNNEI. J lost 0 bases, V lost 1 base, and 9 bases had no gene match. This CDR3 region has 20 residues. CDR3 bases: TGTGCCAGCAGTGAAGAGCTAGGACTAGCGGGGGCCAGCTCCTACAATGAGCAGTTCTTC. This codes for CASSEELGLAGASSYNEQFF. The whole variable domain, filled in from reference TRBV2 and TRBJ2-1, reads EPEVTQTPSHQVTQMGQEVILRCVPISNHLYFYWYRQILGQKVEFLVSFYNNEISEKSEIFDDQFSVERPDGSNFTLKIRSTKLEDSAMYFCASSEELGLAGASSYNEQFFGPGTRLTVL.

V and J are TRBV7-6 and TRBJ2-3, with TRBD2 identical over 14 bases. CDR1 is SGHVS, CDR2 FNYEAQ, per germline. The CDR3 spans 18 residues. Losses at the gene ends were 4 bases for V and 2 bases for J; bases not matched to a gene: 8. The DNA of the CDR3 is TGTGCCAGCAGCTCCGGACTAGCGGGGGGACTGATCACAGATACGCAGTATTTT. It translates to CASSSGLAGGLITDTQYF.

The J gene is TRBJ2-1, the V gene TRBV25-1; 11 bases map to TRBD2. The germline V gene has CDR1 MGHDK and CDR2 SYGVNS. This CDR3 region has 15 residues. V was pared by 4 bases and J by 3 bases, with 2 bases of the junction left unmatched. The CDR3 reads CASSGTSGYYNEQFF. The CDR3 DNA reads TGTGCCAGCAGTGGGACTAGCGGGTACTACAATGAGCAGTTCTTC.

The chain has TRBV28 and TRBJ2-7, with D possibly being TRBD1 (7 bases). Between the trimmed V and J ends, which lost 7 bases and 1 base, there was a span of 14 bases. CDR1 is MDHEN, CDR2 SYDVKM, per germline. There are 14 residues in the CDR3. The CDR3 loop is CASTLEGASYEQYF. The CDR3 DNA follows: TGTGCCAGCACCCTGGAGGGGGCATCCTACGAGCAGTACTTC.

The chain couples TRBV27 to TRBJ2-5, with TRBD2 as a possible D gene (5 bases). The J call may be faulty, since TRBJ2-7 better matches the DNA end. CDR3 size: 16 residues. The germline gives CDR1 MNHEY, CDR2 SMNVEV (reference sequence). The CDR3 DNA reads as TGTGCCAGCAGTTTATCTTGGCTAGCTGAGGCCTACGAGCAGTACTTC. Residues: CASSLSWLAEAYEQYF.

J is TRBJ1-6 and V is TRBV7-8, with D uncertain. The V gene lost 7 bases and the J gene lost 9 bases, with 16 bases spanning the gap. This CDR3 spans 14 amino acids. CDR1 is SGHVS and CDR2 is FQNEAQ in the germline V gene. This chain's CDR3 is CASTGEVSISPLHF. CDR3 DNA: TGTGCCAGCACTGGGGAGGTTTCCATTTCACCCCTCCACTTT.